These T cell receptor beta chains were read from a single sample in a study of blood T cells in healthy people across ages. TCRdb re-derived calls from the 5' RACE reads in MiXCR, one entry per CDR3 protein. Of about 780,000 distinct CDR3 sequences listed, around 68% are singletons. Sequencing used blood. These receptor sequences come from a man aged 30-40 years in good health. Each CDR3 is given with its conserved first and last residue. The order of the fields is V gene, clone size, J gene, D gene, CDR3 protein, CDR3 DNA. The D gene is left open where the match is weak. Clone size appears in some rows only: once, few, many, or a class for an expanded clone.

TRBV9	few	TRBJ2-5	NA	CASSDTPFGETQYF	TGTGCCAGCAGTGATACCCCGTTCGGGGAGACCCAGTACTTC
TRBV10-3	few	TRBJ2-5	NA	CAISEGRSLGQETQYF	TGTGCCATCAGTGAGGGGCGGTCCTTGGGCCAAGAGACCCAGTACTTC
TRBV27	once	TRBJ1-6	TRBD1	CASSLFWLQGAGSYNSPLHF	TGTGCCAGCAGTTTATTTTGGCTACAGGGGGCTGGGTCCTATAATTCACCCCTCCACTTT
TRBV7-2	few	TRBJ2-7	NA	CASSLALGRSYEQYF	TGTGCCAGCAGCTTAGCGCTTGGCCGCTCCTACGAGCAGTACTTC
TRBV10-3	NA	TRBJ2-3	TRBD2	CAINQAGGSTDTQYF	TGTGCCATCAACCAAGCGGGGGGGAGCACAGATACGCAGTATTTT
TRBV12-3/TRBV12-4	NA	TRBJ2-7	NA	CASSTYSEQYF	TGTGCCAGCAGTACCTACTCCGAGCAGTACTTC
TRBV2	few	TRBJ2-1	NA	CASIPSGDFNEQFF	TGTGCCAGCATTCCCTCGGGGGACTTCAATGAGCAGTTCTTC
TRBV28	NA	TRBJ1-2	NA	CASTSLRGYTF	TGTGCCAGCACCTCACTCCGGGGCTACACCTTC
TRBV27	NA	TRBJ2-1	NA	CASSSAPYNEQFF	TGTGCCAGCAGTTCCGCGCCCTACAATGAGCAGTTCTTC
TRBV20-1	few	TRBJ1-2	TRBD1	CSAPPLDRGVSGYTF	TGCAGTGCCCCCCCCTTGGACAGGGGTGTGAGTGGCTACACCTTC
TRBV20-1	NA	TRBJ2-3	TRBD2	CSASRGTGTSGDTQYF	TGCAGTGCTAGCCGTGGCACCGGGACTAGCGGGGATACGCAGTATTTT
TRBV12-3/TRBV12-4	NA	TRBJ1-2	TRBD1	CASNWGTGYGYGYTF	TGTGCCAGCAACTGGGGGACAGGGTATGGCTATGGCTACACCTTC
TRBV6-4	NA	TRBJ1-2	TRBD1	CASSDLYRGGYGYTF	TGTGCCAGCAGTGACCTATACAGGGGCGGCTATGGCTACACCTTC
TRBV7-2	NA	TRBJ1-4	TRBD1	CASSGQGSEEKLFF	TGTGCCAGCAGCGGACAGGGTAGTGAAGAAAAACTGTTTTTT
TRBV9	NA	TRBJ1-1	NA	CASSETAMNTEAFF	TGTGCCAGCAGCGAGACAGCCATGAACACTGAAGCTTTCTTT
TRBV10-3	NA	TRBJ2-5	TRBD1	CAISEARQGGLETQYF	TGTGCCATCAGTGAGGCGCGACAGGGGGGATTGGAGACCCAGTACTTC
TRBV5-1	once	TRBJ2-7	NA	CASSPTDGALVRAQYF	TGCGCCAGCAGCCCGACGGACGGCGCTCTTGTGCGAGCGCAGTACTTC
TRBV7-2	NA	TRBJ1-5	NA	CAGSLDGQGNQPQHF	TGTGCCGGCAGCTTGGACGGGCAGGGCAATCAGCCCCAGCATTTT
TRBV3-1	NA	TRBJ1-6	NA	CASSQVAQVESPLHF	TGTGCCAGCAGCCAAGTGGCACAGGTGGAATCACCCCTCCACTTT
TRBV7-9	few	TRBJ1-4	NA	CASSFGGQNEKLFF	TGTGCCAGCAGCTTTGGCGGGCAGAATGAAAAACTGTTTTTT
TRBV6-1	NA	TRBJ1-5	TRBD1	CASSVTQGARQPQHF	TGTGCCAGCAGTGTAACGCAGGGGGCTAGGCAGCCCCAGCATTTT
TRBV6-2/TRBV6-3	NA	TRBJ1-2	NA	CASSYNKFGYTF	TGTGCCAGCAGTTACAACAAGTTTGGCTACACCTTC
TRBV9	NA	TRBJ2-7	TRBD1	CASSEGQSSYEQYF	TGTGCCAGCAGCGAGGGACAGAGCTCCTACGAGCAGTACTTC
TRBV7-3	NA	TRBJ1-2	NA	CASSLIPGTADGYTF	TGTGCCAGCAGTTTAATCCCCGGGACGGCCGATGGCTACACCTTC
TRBV4-2	NA	TRBJ1-6	NA	CASSQSSPASPLHF	TGTGCCAGCAGCCAAAGTTCACCAGCTTCACCCCTCCACTTT
TRBV5-1	NA	TRBJ1-2	TRBD1	CASSLASGGNGYTF	TGCGCCAGCAGCTTGGCTTCAGGGGGCAATGGCTACACCTTC
TRBV12-3/TRBV12-4	NA	TRBJ2-3	NA	CASSFDGDTQYF	TGTGCCAGCAGTTTTGACGGAGATACGCAGTATTTT
TRBV11-1	NA	TRBJ2-1	NA	CASSFTRASGEQFF	TGTGCCAGCAGCTTTACCAGGGCGTCGGGTGAGCAGTTCTTC
TRBV4-3	few	TRBJ2-3	NA	CASSQDGPTDTQYF	TGCGCCAGCAGCCAAGATGGGCCCACAGATACGCAGTATTTT
TRBV5-1	NA	TRBJ2-5	NA	CASSLRLEETQYF	TGCGCCAGCAGCTTGAGACTAGAAGAGACCCAGTACTTC